The next 13 T cell receptor beta chains were all read from a single sample in a study of cytomegalovirus exposure and HLA in healthy donors. PCR amplification relied on 60 Vbeta primers (plus 13 Jbeta primers). Generated by immunoSEQ multiplex PCR, the TCRdb table keeps only in-frame clones and is missing some. The sample shows nearly 300,000 clones, roughly 89% of them seen only once. Sequencing input: PBMCs. These receptors came from a man aged 40-49 years in good health and CMV-seropositive.

This clone was seen a few times. V gene TRBV29-1 combines with J gene TRBJ2-3; the D gene is possibly TRBD2 (6 bases). The germline V gene has CDR1 SQVTM and CDR2 ANQGSEA. The V end lost 1 base, the J end lost 0 bases, and 20 bases lay between the germline ends. The CDR3 extends over 18 amino acids. Here the CDR3 reads CSVEGGGTRGLSTDTQYF. CDR3 in DNA: TGCAGCGTTGAAGGGGGAGGCACACGGGGTTTAAGCACAGATACGCAGTATTTT.

This chain joins TRBV27 and TRBJ2-7, with 7 bases identical to TRBD1. This CDR3 is 14 amino acids long. V lost 2 bases to trimming and J lost 3 bases; unmatched junction nucleotides: 4. Germline CDR1 reads MNHEY; CDR2 reads SMNVEV (reference sequence). CDR3 coding DNA: TGTGCCAGCAGTTTAACAGGGGTTTACTACGAGCAGTACTTC. This codes for CASSLTGVYYEQYF.

The CDR3 loop reads CASSHLGEGTYSGANVLTF. Written as DNA, the CDR3 is TGCGCCAGCAGCCACCTCGGGGAGGGGACCTACTCTGGGGCCAACGTCCTGACTTTC. This rearrangement joins TRBV4-1 to TRBJ2-6; 7 nucleotides match TRBD2. From germline, CDR1 is MGHRA and CDR2 YSYEKL. This CDR3 spans 19 amino acids. The trim removed 3 bases at V and 0 bases at J, leaving 11 bases unmatched.

The chain joins TRBV6-6 to TRBJ1-2, with D unresolved. CDR1 and CDR2 from the germline V gene are MNHNY and SVGAGI (reference sequence). The germline V and J ends were trimmed by 5 bases and 0 bases, with 10 bases remaining between them. CDR3 length equals 14 residues. Here the CDR3 reads CASSTRPSNYGYTF. The CDR3 bases are TGTGCCAGCAGTACGCGGCCTTCTAACTATGGCTACACCTTC.

CDR3 sequence (DNA): TGTGCCAGCAGCCGACAGGGGGGGAGCACTGAAGCTTTCTTT. It encodes CASSRQGGSTEAFF. This rearrangement joins TRBV11-2 to TRBJ1-1; 9 nucleotides align to TRBD1. V was clipped by 5 bases and J by 4 bases; unmatched bases: 5. This CDR3 spans 14 amino acids. Germline-derived CDR1 and CDR2 are SGHAT and FQNNGV.

V usage is TRBV9 and J usage is TRBJ1-5, with 8 nucleotides matching TRBD1. Trimming cost V 3 bases and J 2 bases; bases outside gene matches: 7. The CDR3 has 16 residues. Germline CDR1 reads SGDLS; CDR2 reads YYNGEE. The CDR3 DNA follows: TGTGCCAGCAGCGCAGGACAGGGCGGGCGCAATCAGCCCCAGCATTTT. Amino acid sequence: CASSAGQGGRNQPQHF.

The DNA of the CDR3 is TGTGCCAGCAGCGCAGACGGGACTAGTAGATACGAGCAGTACTTC. Amino acid sequence: CASSADGTSRYEQYF. V gene TRBV9 combines with J gene TRBJ2-7; 8 positions agree with TRBD2. The CDR3 covers 15 residues. Trimming removed 3 bases from V and 4 bases from J; junction bases left unmatched: 9. Germline V gives CDR1 SGDLS, CDR2 YYNGEE.

This clone was picked up a small number of times. The gene calls are TRBV4-3 and TRBJ1-1, with TRBD1 matching 8 bases. Trimming cost V 4 bases and J 3 bases; bases outside gene matches: 13. The germline gives CDR1 LGHNA, CDR2 YSLEER. The CDR3 spans 17 residues. CDR3 loop: CASSPRVVIQGDTEAFF. CDR3 DNA sequence: TGCGCCAGCAGCCCTAGAGTAGTTATACAGGGGGACACTGAAGCTTTCTTT.

V and J are TRBV19 and TRBJ1-2, with 8 bases lining up with TRBD1. In germline, CDR1 is LNHDA, CDR2 SQIVND (reference sequence). With V trimmed by 4 bases and J by 1 base, 11 bases remained unmatched. The CDR3 is 17 residues long. CDR3 region: CASSNPPDRALNYGYTF. The CDR3 DNA reads TGTGCCAGTAGTAACCCTCCGGACAGGGCGCTTAACTATGGCTACACCTTC.

The chain carries TRBV18 and TRBJ1-4, with a weak D call TRBD1 (6 bases). The germline gives CDR1 KGHSH, CDR2 LQKENI. This CDR3 region has 16 residues. With 1 base removed from V and 1 base from J, the gap between germline ends came to 10 bases. The CDR3 loop reads CASSPQTQGTNEKLFF. The CDR3 DNA reads as TGTGCCAGCTCACCACAGACACAGGGAACTAATGAAAAACTGTTTTTT. The entire variable domain, with the rest obtained from reference TRBV18 and TRBJ1-4, is as follows: NAGVMQNPRHLVRRRGQEARLRCSPMKGHSHVYWYRQLPEEGLKFMVYLQKENIIDESGMPKERFSAEFPKEGPSILRIQQVVRGDSAAYFCASSPQTQGTNEKLFFGSGTQLSVL.

The count of this clone is one. This chain uses TRBV5-1 with TRBJ2-4, with TRBD1 matching 10 bases. CDR1 and CDR2 (germline): SGHRS, YFSETQ. This CDR3 is built from 14 residues. The V segment lost 4 bases and the J segment 8 bases; nucleotides outside the gene matches: 6. The CDR3 spells CASSNRDRGDIQYF. The CDR3 region has the DNA TGCGCCAGCAGCAACCGGGACAGGGGTGACATTCAGTACTTC.

The chain combines TRBV7-2 with TRBJ1-2; 7 bases align to TRBD1. V lost 5 bases to trimming and J lost 4 bases; unmatched junction nucleotides: 10. CDR3 length equals 15 residues. The germline V gene has CDR1 SGHTA and CDR2 FQGNSA. The CDR3 DNA is TGTGCCAGCAGCCGACCTGACAGGGTCGGCTATGGCTACACCTTC. Protein: CASSRPDRVGYGYTF.

The gene calls are TRBV4-3 and TRBJ2-1; TRBD2 agrees at 11 bases. Trimming removed 2 bases from V and 7 bases from J; junction bases left unmatched: 10. Germline V gene lookup returns CDR1 LGHNA and CDR2 YSLEER. The length of the CDR3 is 17 residues. In DNA form, the CDR3 reads TGCGCCAGCAGCCAAACTAGCGGGAGTAAATCAGGGAATGAGCAGTTCTTC. It is translated as CASSQTSGSKSGNEQFF.